This record concerns one T cell receptor (beta chain) sequence. These data belong to a study of radiation and T cells in renal cell carcinoma. This sample's time point: blood 4 weeks post-SBRT, at nephrectomy. This sample's treatment: 15 Gy SBRT to primary tumor, nephrectomy 4 weeks later. Nephrectomy followed 15 Gy stereotactic body radiation by 4 weeks. The patient's renal cell carcinoma had clear cell pathology. Produced via immunoSEQ multiplex PCR; TCRdb's table is partial and in-frame only. The sample lists 97,000 or so clones, approximately 80% occurring once. CDR1 SGHVS and CDR2 FQNEAQ come from the germline V gene. J gave up 7 bases and V 4 bases, and 4 bases lay outside the gene matches. The CDR3 is 12 amino acids.

Sequenced material: blood, taken from a patient whose treatment included radiotherapy and nephrectomy. The V gene is TRBV7-8, the J gene TRBJ2-7, with TRBD2 matching 7 bases. This TCR was sampled from a man in his 60s with renal cell carcinoma. This chain's CDR3 is CASSSRGLEQYF. CDR3 in DNA: TGTGCCAGCAGCTCGCGGGGGTTGGAGCAGTACTTC.